This TCR beta chain is drawn from a study of identical twins (dated by TCRdb to 2016 to 2017). Turning to the overall study: To test whether fetal clonotypes persist, the study used deep sequencing on TCR alpha and beta repertoires from monozygotic twins, unrelated adults of various ages, and cord blood. To rule out contamination, replicate twin experiments were performed at different times with different library preparation protocols.

Library preparation employed 5' RACE. Sequenced on an Illumina HiSeq 2000. Template switching added a universal primer binding site, and the final cDNA carried a unique molecular identifier that allowed TCR cDNA molecules to be counted accurately. Specific primers in the conserved constant-segment region were used to synthesize first-strand cDNA for TCR alpha and beta chains. To control for contamination, every cDNA library was double barcoded, receiving both a SMART-Mk sample barcode and Illumina barcodes. TruSeq adapter sequences, together with Illumina sample barcodes, were added in two successive PCR steps. Sequencing of the TCR alpha and beta cDNA libraries was done on the Illumina HiSeq platform using custom primers. On the study's bioinformatics: Unique molecular identifiers were extracted from raw reads with MiGEC, and CDR3 positions were determined with MiXCR. For each individual, recombination models were inferred using an EM algorithm with the repgenHMM and IGoR tools. The tcR package in R was used for shared clonotype analysis, with sharing normalized by the product of cloneset sizes. Out-of-frame nonproductive sequences were analyzed to study raw recombination free of thymic and clonal selection effects. The public sequencing data were trimmed at Q25 with fastp and processed into clonotypes with MiXCR by TCRdb, which kept only in-frame beta chains. One record per CDR3 amino acid sequence lists the most common genes and DNA. The V and J calls and clone size are TCRdb's, not the authors'. In this sample the table shows 150,000 or so distinct CDR3 sequences, under 4.5% of which occur a single time. Of the sample, around 8% falls within the top ten clones.

General study outcomes and caveats: Zero-insertion analyses could be partly confounded by invariant T cells such as MAIT and iNKT, although diverse VJ usage argued against such confounding for most clonotypes. The excess sharing between twins in beta out-of-frame sequences was weaker because fewer shared sequences reduced the signal-to-noise ratio. Out-of-frame TCR alpha sequences shared between twins showed an excess of low generation-probability sequences compared with coincidental sharing between unrelated individuals. Fewer insertions were carried by abundant cord blood beta clonotypes; a weaker similar trend was observed in young adult naive repertoires, while no such trend was observed in memory repertoires. In monozygotic twins, recombination models systematically underestimated out-of-frame TCR alpha sharing, but the models matched the sharing seen between unrelated individuals. Because the same donors could not be followed over many years, the conclusions depended on cross-sectional statistical analysis.

This clonotype was recorded at least ten times. Its specific antigen is unknown. The record has no base qualities; no much larger clone is one base away. Ends trimmed: V by 0 bases, J by 3 bases; bases unmatched to a gene: 17. From cysteine to phenylalanine, the CDR3 is 20 amino acids long. Of all the DNA, just the CDR3 is kept, 60 bases in frame from base 1. The CDR1 and CDR2 encoded by the germline V gene are SGHAT and FQNNGV. Every donor in the study was a healthy Caucasian. Miltenyi CD45RO+ enrichment and human naive T-cell isolation kits were used to isolate memory (CD45RO+) and naive T cells from PBMC.

The sample was memory T cells sorted from blood. In the paper's terms, the cell subset or site label means: CD45RO+ enriched T cells. In this chain, TRBV11-2 is recombined with TRBJ2-7, with 10 bases aligning to TRBD2. The clonotype originates from a young man in good health. The nucleotide sequence is TGTGCCAGCAGCTTAGAGCCGGGGACTAGCGTCACGTCCATCTTCTACGAGCAGTACTTC. This sequence encodes CASSLEPGTSVTSIFYEQYF.